This record concerns one T cell receptor beta chain sequence. Its cognate antigen has yet to be identified. Base qualities were left out, and no much larger clone turns up one base away. These data come from a study of cytomegalovirus exposure and HLA in healthy donors (dated by TCRdb to about 2017). Background on the whole study: An earlier analysis of approximately 590 of the donors reported about 250 Gb of sequence data and 120 million or so unique TCR beta sequences from roughly 200 million T cells. Roughly 310 gigabases of sequencing data and 80 million or so unique TCR sequences were included in an early release covering 550 to 650 HLA-typed donors. Of the 300 to 500 genotyped donors, roughly 80% were placed in the genetic ancestry cluster associated with self-reported Caucasian donors. The aim of the study was to test whether cataloging public T cell receptors could identify signatures of past pathogen exposure. The study used immunosequencing to profile the T cell repertoires of approximately 690 subjects and linked those repertoires to cytomegalovirus serostatus. A separate validation cohort of about 110 different subjects was used in addition to the roughly 640-subject first cohort. To predict cytomegalovirus infection status, the study brought together high-throughput TCR immunosequencing, statistical association of individual TCRs with disease status, and machine learning. In a later analysis, previously published TCR beta repertoires from some 640 donors were re-analyzed and high-resolution HLA genotyping was added so that TCR occurrence patterns could be studied. Rather than using new phenotypic data, the later analysis identified candidate immune exposures from TCR beta sequences and from how often those sequences occurred across donors. To decide whether each TCR beta V gene segment behaved as functional or pseudogenic, an earlier analysis of approximately 620 of the donors relied on high-throughput TCR beta sequencing. Donor age, sex, ethnicity and CMV serostatus were collected together with the repertoire data. A later genetic analysis took genome-wide SNP genotypes for 398 of the 666 donors and used that subset as a discovery cohort. Every discovery cohort repertoire had been produced on one sequencing platform. Both class I and class II loci were covered by HLA typing, at four-digit resolution. Typing coverage differed by locus: A, B, C, DRB1 and DQB1 were typed in roughly 620-630 donors, DQA1 in about 510, DPA1 in approximately 610, and DPB1 in approximately 450. Because of strong linkage in the cohort, roughly five DR-DQ haplotypes were treated as single units for association and clustering. Among a few hundred genotyped donors of the cohort, an average of 235,054 unique TCR beta nucleotide sequences were sequenced per donor, roughly 18% of them non-productive. Study-wide findings and limitations: In an earlier analysis of more than 500 of the donors, most TCR beta V segments appeared in productive rearrangements about 87% or about 30% of the time, broadly matching IMGT annotations. Three of the identified cytomegalovirus-associated TCR beta chains were confirmed in vitro to be specific for cytomegalovirus antigens. A further reported finding was that TCR beta sequences accurately predicted the HLA-A and HLA-B alleles for most subjects in the first cohort. The presence/absence analyses assumed that sequencing depth was roughly uniform across donors, and that assumption may not be true. A cluster of highly shared sequence variants was judged likely to be a technical artifact of the sequencing pipeline. Correlated functional status among segregating V segments might reflect linkage disequilibrium, but an unknown experimental factor could not be ruled out. Some IMGT-functional V segments, including TRBV6-2 and TRBV6-3, could not be distinguished by the 87-base-pair reads and were therefore excluded. CMV serostatus was the only immune exposure information available for the cohort. According to a later genetic analysis, donors in an Asian-associated ancestry cluster had fewer N-insertions in productive TCRs than the roughly 670-donor mean. In a later analysis, HLA-associated TCR beta chains showed more clonal expansion and lower generation probabilities than non-associated chains that were equally common. The cohort was sequenced for TCR beta chains only, and without alpha or paired-chain data the features that could be detected were limited. In both the original and validation cohorts, the classifier was reported to diagnose cytomegalovirus status with high specificity and sensitivity. Because HLA typing was unavailable for some donors at each locus, only the typed subset was used in association tests. Because counts were too low, roughly 17 rarely observed V segments, including chromosome 9 orphons, were left out of the earlier analysis of 587 of the donors. Several of the top co-occurrence clusters appeared to be linked to parvovirus B19, influenza, CMV and Epstein-Barr virus, according to a later analysis. A total of about 150 TCR beta chains were listed by the study as associated with cytomegalovirus. Strong co-occurrence of HLA alleles, especially DR and DQ, made assigning TCR associations to individual alleles difficult. The authors suggested that the approach could potentially be generalized to other disease states and immunological phenotypes. V-gene and J-gene trimming of TCR beta chains was associated with a missense DCLRE1C variant in a later genetic analysis, and the association was replicated in an independent cohort. Specific HLA alleles were associated with over 15,000 TCR beta sequences at a false discovery rate of 0.05 in a later analysis. In a later analysis, most CMV-associated TCR beta chains were found to appear HLA-restricted, with HLA associations seemingly driven largely by CMV exposure. Most TCR sequences were observed very rarely across donors, whereas some public TCRs were present in many individuals. In a later analysis, TCR association rates were found to vary across HLA loci, with the most associated TCRs seen for DRB1 alleles and the fewest for HLA-C alleles.

Trimming removed 1 base from V and 6 bases from J, leaving 10 bases between the germline ends. CDR1 and CDR2 were assigned from the germline V gene (reference sequence) as GTSNPN and SVGIG. The CDR3, cysteine through phenylalanine, is 13 amino acids long. The CDR3 DNA has 39 bases and is translated from base 1. Library preparation used the immunoSEQ multiplex PCR assay. For the multiplex PCR, a mixture combining 60 forward primers for TCR Vbeta segments and 13 reverse primers for TCR Jbeta segments was used. A multiplex PCR assay on genomic DNA amplified the CDR3 region of rearranged TCR beta genes. On the Illumina HiSeq System, the amplified TCR beta libraries were sequenced as 87-base-pair reads. The original methods were these. A later analysis tallied around 82 million unique TCR beta chains across the roughly 610 repertoires, and some 10 million of those chains were shared by two or more donors. Raw reads were error-corrected and collapsed into unique sequences with a nearest-neighbor algorithm that merged closely related sequences to remove PCR and sequencing errors. To assign V, D and J gene segments, CDR3 sequences were aligned to IMGT reference sequences. For a sequence to be retained, a match of at least six nucleotides to both a V gene segment and a J gene segment was required. A rearrangement counted as productive if the CDR3 had no stop codons and remained in frame with V and J, and every other rearrangement counted as non-productive. CDR3 was defined by IMGT convention, running from the second conserved V-encoded cysteine to the conserved J-encoded phenylalanine. The earlier analysis of roughly 590 of the donors excluded any sequence lacking an unambiguous match to a single V gene segment. An earlier analysis of almost 600 of the donors classified V segments as functional when productive rearrangements were above 56.7% and as segregating when the standard deviation between donors was above 5%. A statistical classification framework was built to diagnose cytomegalovirus status from the catalog of TCR beta chain sequences. A later analysis assigned V and J genes by comparing TCR nucleotide sequences with IMGT/GENE-DB human TR gene sequences. In a later analysis, CDR3 sequences and most-parsimonious VDJ recombination scenarios were assigned using the TCRdist pipeline. A later analysis defined each TCR beta chain by its CDR3 amino acid sequence plus V-gene family, and excluded reads lacking a unique V-gene family. A later analysis removed several hundred highly shared, low-generation-probability nucleotide sequences to deal with suspected cross-contamination and a sequencing artifact. In a later analysis, a clonal expansion index for each public chain was calculated from normalized within-repertoire ranks of inferred template counts. In a later analysis, generation probabilities were computed using a VDJ recombination model fitted to out-of-frame rearrangements, and the results were checked against IGoR. Hypergeometric tests were used in a later analysis to score TCR-TCR, TCR-HLA and TCR-CMV co-occurrence, with a repertoire-size bias correction applied to the TCR pairs. In a later analysis, false discovery rates were estimated by permuting HLA or CMV assignments 20 times. A later analysis grouped co-occurring TCRs with DBSCAN, adding TCRdist sequence similarity when clustering within HLA-allele-positive subsets. Repertoires with fewer than 30,000 or more than 120,000 public chains, plus five repertoires with anomalous nucleotide sharing, were excluded from co-occurrence clustering. This immuneACCESS table, as held by TCRdb, lists in-frame sequences with V and J called but not all clones. Of the missing ones, under half trace to an unresolved V gene in checked studies; the others have no known cause. The D gene and trimming were derived from the DNA, and the V and J assignments and clone size from that table. This sample has 120,000 to 150,000 clones in its table, and approximately 79% of those were observed once. The top ten clones comprise more than 0.75% of the sample.

The cohort comprised under 700 healthy bone marrow donors. At the time of sampling, every cohort member was nominally healthy, though immune exposures that went unrecorded were likely present. The donor was CMV seronegative and belonged to the group of 352 seronegative cohort members. Each donor provided a peripheral blood sample, and peripheral blood mononuclear cells were used for TCR beta sequencing. Genomic DNA was extracted from the blood cell samples with the Qiagen DNeasy Blood Extraction Kit. The sequenced material came from PBMCs. The clonotype was recovered from a man aged 18-30 years in good health and CMV-seronegative. The receptor chain draws on TRBV30 and TRBJ1-5; the D gene is perhaps TRBD1, on 6 matching bases. The CDR3 here reads CAWSGPRGQPQHF. In nucleotides, the sequence is TGTGCCTGGAGTGGGCCCAGGGGTCAGCCCCAGCATTTT.